This T cell receptor (beta chain) is from a study of response to subunit inactivated influenza vaccine. TCRdb re-called the RT-PCR reads through MiXCR, storing one row per CDR3 protein. The table records under 850,000 distinct CDR3 sequences, around a sixth of them present only once. This CDR3 has 18 residues. Germline CDR1 is SQVTM and CDR2 is ANQGSEA. V was clipped by 4 bases and J by 4 bases, with 29 bases between them. The sequence was collected from a middle-aged man who received an inactivated influenza vaccine. This chain links TRBV29-1 with TRBJ2-7, with D possibly being TRBD1 (6 bases). The input for sequencing was PBMCs from blood, taken more than 4 days after vaccination. CDR3 in DNA: TGCAGCGTTGCCTACCCCCAGGGGTCCAGTCCAAAACTTTACGAGCAGTACTTC. This translates into CSVAYPQGSSPKLYEQYF.